Below are 30 T cell receptor beta chains sequenced from a single sample in a study of T cell clones after liver transplantation. Only in-frame clones appear in the TCRdb table, and some are missing; sequencing was by immunoSEQ multiplex PCR. The table has 12,000 to 15,000 clones, about 90% seen once. The sequencing used CD8+ T cells from blood, collected before liver transplant. Receptor source: a human donor who received a liver transplant.

The chain links TRBV19 to TRBJ1-5; D may be TRBD1 (6 bases). Germline CDR1 and CDR2: LNHDA and SQIVND (reference sequence). V was pared by 6 bases and J by 0 bases, with 9 bases between. CDR3 size: 14 residues. CDR3 DNA: TGTGCCAGTAGGGCAGGGGATAGCAATCAGCCCCAGCATTTT. Translated: CASRAGDSNQPQHF.

This rearrangement joins TRBV25-1 to TRBJ2-7; tentatively, D is TRBD1 or TRBD2 (6 bases each). V gave up 4 bases and J gave up 4 bases, with 14 bases separating them. Per the germline V gene, CDR1 is MGHDK and CDR2 is SYGVNS. The CDR3 has 14 residues. The CDR3 region is CASSGRGQGYEQYF. The CDR3 bases are TGTGCCAGCAGTGGGAGGGGACAAGGGTACGAGCAGTACTTC.

V usage is TRBV27 and J usage is TRBJ2-1; D gene uncertain. V lost 5 bases and J 2 bases, leaving 10 bases between the germline ends. CDR1 and CDR2 from the germline V gene are MNHEY and SMNVEV (reference sequence). There are 14 residues in the CDR3. Here the CDR3 DNA reads TGTGCCAGCAGTGATTTGAGGCCCTACAATGAGCAGTTCTTC. Amino acid sequence: CASSDLRPYNEQFF.

The chain links TRBV19 to TRBJ2-7; the D gene is possibly TRBD1 (5 bases). Germline lookup yields CDR1 LNHDA and CDR2 SQIVND (reference sequence). This CDR3 has 13 residues. V was cut by 3 bases and J by 5 bases, with 11 bases left in between. DNA of the CDR3: TGTGCCAGTAGTATCACCAGGGCGAACGAGCAGTACTTC. Its translation: CASSITRANEQYF.

J is TRBJ2-7 and V is TRBV27; D possibly matches TRBD1 or TRBD2 (7 bases each). Germline V gives CDR1 MNHEY, CDR2 SMNVEV (reference sequence). CDR3 size: 20 residues. V was shortened by 1 base and J by 1 base, with 26 bases between the two germline ends. In nucleotides, the CDR3 is TGTGCCAGCAGTTTATTTGCGCTAAGATCAGGGGGGGCCGGGTCCTACGAGCAGTACTTC. Protein sequence: CASSLFALRSGGAGSYEQYF.

The V and J genes are TRBV4-2 and TRBJ2-2; D gene uncertain. Germline lookup yields CDR1 LGHNA and CDR2 YNFKEQ. The V end lost 0 bases, the J end lost 4 bases, and 9 bases lay between the germline ends. The CDR3 is 15 amino acids. The CDR3 here is CASSQERVSTGELFF. CDR3 coding DNA: TGTGCCAGCAGCCAAGAAAGGGTTTCCACCGGGGAGCTGTTTTTT.

The chain couples TRBV4-3 to TRBJ1-2; D not resolved. The germline gives CDR1 LGHNA, CDR2 YSLEER. Trimming shortened V by 0 bases and J by 2 bases, and 7 bases separated the two germline ends. The CDR3 loop spans 14 amino acids. The CDR3 sequence is CASSQERGNYGYTF. In nucleotides, the CDR3 is TGCGCCAGCAGCCAAGAAAGAGGGAACTATGGCTACACCTTC.

V and J are TRBV15 and TRBJ2-5, with D perhaps TRBD1 or TRBD2 (5 bases each). Per the germline V gene, CDR1 is LNHNV and CDR2 is YYDKDF (reference sequence). Trimming shortened V by 4 bases and J by 3 bases, and 15 bases separated the two germline ends. The CDR3 runs 15 residues. The CDR3: CATSTRGLGEETQYF. Written as DNA, the CDR3 is TGTGCCACCAGCACTAGAGGGTTGGGGGAAGAGACCCAGTACTTC.

The rearrangement links TRBV7-9 to TRBJ2-7; possibly TRBD2 for D (6 bases). The V gene lost 3 bases and the J gene lost 0 bases, with 15 bases spanning the gap. CDR1 is SEHNR, CDR2 FQNEAQ, per germline (reference sequence). The CDR3 covers 16 residues. The CDR3: CASSLPTGRNSYEQYF. In DNA form, the CDR3 reads TGTGCCAGCAGCTTGCCTACCGGGAGAAACTCCTACGAGCAGTACTTC.

This chain uses TRBV10-3 with TRBJ2-3; possible D gene TRBD1, 6 bases. V lost 3 bases to trimming and J lost 5 bases, with 9 bases between them. Germline V gene lookup returns CDR1 ENHRY and CDR2 SYGVKD. The CDR3 is made up of 13 amino acids. The DNA of the CDR3 is TGTGCCATCAGTGACTCGGACAGAGATACGCAGTATTTT. This translates into CAISDSDRDTQYF.

This chain connects TRBV19 to TRBJ2-1; 10 bases align to TRBD2. Germline V lookup: CDR1 LNHDA, CDR2 SQIVND (reference sequence). CDR3 length: 18 amino acids. V trimming: 2 bases; J trimming: 2 bases; junction bases outside the gene matches: 9. Here the CDR3 DNA reads TGTGCCAGTAGTATAAGTAGCACTAGCGGGACCCCCTACAATGAGCAGTTCTTC. This gives the protein CASSISSTSGTPYNEQFF.

This clone was seen once. J is TRBJ2-1 and V is TRBV4-1; D is possibly TRBD2 (5 bases). Germline CDR1 reads MGHRA; CDR2 reads YSYEKL. Trimming left V 0 bases short and J 0 bases short, with 12 bases between. This CDR3 comprises 17 residues. For the CDR3, the DNA is TGCGCCAGCAGCCAAGATTTGTCGGGAAACTCCTACAATGAGCAGTTCTTC. Amino acids: CASSQDLSGNSYNEQFF.

CDR3 region: CSVEVHTGKLFF. In DNA form, the CDR3 reads TGCAGCGTTGAAGTCCACACAGGAAAACTGTTTTTT. The V call is TRBV29-1, the J call TRBJ1-4, with D possibly matching TRBD1 (5 bases). CDR3 length: 12 residues. The V end was cut by 1 base, the J end by 10 bases, with 10 bases between. Germline assignment: CDR1 SQVTM and CDR2 ANQGSEA. Using reference TRBV29-1 and TRBJ1-4 for the parts outside the CDR3, the full variable domain is SAVISQKPSRDICQRGTSLTIQCQVDSQVTMMFWYRQQPGQSLTLIATANQGSEATYESGFVIDKFPISRPNLTFSTLTVSNMSPEDSSIYLCSVEVHTGKLFFGSGTQLSVL.

The count of this clone is one. The rearrangement uses TRBV7-9 and TRBJ1-4; D uncertain. Germline V gene sequence: CDR1 SEHNR, CDR2 FQNEAQ (reference sequence). This CDR3 contains 15 residues. The ends were cut back, 5 bases at V and 7 bases at J, with 17 bases in the middle. The CDR3 spells CASSAVEGGAEKLFF. CDR3 DNA: TGTGCCAGCAGCGCCGTTGAGGGCGGTGCTGAAAAACTGTTTTTT.

The rearrangement uses TRBV29-1 and TRBJ1-1, with D perhaps TRBD1 (5 bases). Germline-derived CDR1 and CDR2 are SQVTM and ANQGSEA. Trimming removed 8 bases at V and 1 base at J, with 8 bases between. The CDR3 spans 11 residues. CDR3 nucleotides: TGCAGCTTTCAGGGGAACACTGAAGCTTTCTTT. Its protein is CSFQGNTEAFF.

V and J are TRBV6-6 and TRBJ1-1; 12 bases are shared with TRBD1. CDR1 is MNHNY and CDR2 is SVGAGI in the germline V gene (reference sequence). This CDR3 comprises 16 residues. V dropped 6 bases and J dropped 5; count of bases not matched to a gene: 10. In nucleotides, the CDR3 is TGTGCCAGCAGAGCCCGGGACAGGGGGCCGGGGACTGAAGCTTTCTTT. Its protein is CASRARDRGPGTEAFF.

CDR3 loop: CASSSYRGEAYEQYF. The CDR3 DNA reads as TGCGCCAGCAGCTCATACAGGGGTGAGGCGTACGAGCAGTACTTC. The chain links TRBV5-1 to TRBJ2-7; 7 nucleotides line up with TRBD1. CDR1 and CDR2 from the germline V gene are SGHRS and YFSETQ. Unmatched junction bases numbered 10, after V lost 3 bases and J lost 4 bases. This CDR3 has 15 residues.

The chain carries TRBV19 and TRBJ2-3; a weak D match, TRBD1 (6 bases). The CDR3 has 17 amino acids. Germline V gene data show CDR1 as LNHDA and CDR2 as SQIVND (reference sequence). Trimming left V 6 bases short and J 1 base short, with 20 bases between. CDR3: CASSPRTVLKRTDTQYF. CDR3 DNA sequence: TGTGCCAGTAGCCCAAGGACAGTCCTCAAGCGCACAGATACGCAGTATTTT.

V is TRBV4-1 and J is TRBJ2-7, with TRBD1 identical over 9 bases. Germline assignment: CDR1 MGHRA and CDR2 YSYEKL. The CDR3 loop spans 16 amino acids. The V and J ends lost 1 base and 6 bases, in that order; junction bases with no gene match: 10. The CDR3 region has the DNA TGCGCCAGCAGCCAAGCACAGGGGGCTGGTGTGGCCGAGCAGTACTTC. Residues: CASSQAQGAGVAEQYF.

This chain links TRBV6-1 with TRBJ1-2; a weak D match, TRBD1 (5 bases). The CDR3 spans 12 residues. From germline, CDR1 is MNHNS and CDR2 SASEGT. Trimming cost V 10 bases and J 8 bases, with 17 bases left between them. The CDR3, as DNA: TGTGCCACCGTCCCCTCCGGGGGGGGCTACACCTTC. This sequence encodes CATVPSGGGYTF.

V gene TRBV29-1 combines with J gene TRBJ1-1; no clear D gene. Germline V gene data show CDR1 as SQVTM and CDR2 as ANQGSEA. The CDR3 is 12 residues long. Trimming cost V 8 bases and J 1 base, with 11 bases left between them. The CDR3 DNA sequence: TGCAGCATCCCGACCGGGAACACTGAAGCTTTCTTT. It translates to CSIPTGNTEAFF. The variable domain in full, completed from reference TRBV29-1 and TRBJ1-1, reads SAVISQKPSRDICQRGTSLTIQCQVDSQVTMMFWYRQQPGQSLTLIATANQGSEATYESGFVIDKFPISRPNLTFSTLTVSNMSPEDSSIYLCSIPTGNTEAFFGQGTRLTVV.

This clone was seen just once. The V gene is TRBV27, the J gene TRBJ2-1, with D possibly matching TRBD1 (6 bases). CDR3 length equals 16 residues. V was trimmed by 1 base and J by 7 bases, leaving 17 bases between them. The germline gives CDR1 MNHEY, CDR2 SMNVEV (reference sequence). The CDR3 bases are TGTGCCAGCAGTTTATTCTCAACAGGGTCGGGAAATGAGCAGTTCTTC. It yields the protein CASSLFSTGSGNEQFF.

This sequence joins TRBV15 and TRBJ1-5; tentative D call: TRBD1 (5 bases). From germline, CDR1 is LNHNV and CDR2 YYDKDF (reference sequence). V was trimmed by 5 bases and J by 2 bases, leaving 7 bases between them. The CDR3 runs to 13 residues. The CDR3 protein is CATSRDRNQPQHF. CDR3 coding DNA: TGTGCCACCAGCCGGGACCGCAATCAGCCCCAGCATTTT.

The chain uses TRBV19 and TRBJ1-3; unclear D gene. The V and J ends lost 5 bases and 0 bases respectively, with 11 bases between them. The CDR3 consists of 15 residues. Germline V gives CDR1 LNHDA, CDR2 SQIVND (reference sequence). The chain's CDR3 is CASSLWENSGNTIYF. The CDR3 region has the DNA TGTGCCAGTAGTTTATGGGAAAACTCTGGAAACACCATATATTTT.

The chain has TRBV27 and TRBJ2-7; TRBD1 agrees at 9 bases. This CDR3 has 15 residues. The V and J ends lost 5 bases and 1 base, in that order; junction bases with no gene match: 6. The germline CDR1 and CDR2 sequences are MNHEY and SMNVEV (reference sequence). The CDR3 nucleotides are TGTGCCAGCAGTCCCACCGGGACAGGGTCCTACGAGCAGTACTTC. This gives the protein CASSPTGTGSYEQYF.

The chain couples TRBV7-2 to TRBJ1-5; TRBD1 agrees at 11 bases. The junction had 8 bases not matched to a gene; V was cut back by 0 bases and J by 7 bases. This CDR3 spans 17 amino acids. The germline V gene has CDR1 SGHTA and CDR2 FQGNSA. This CDR3 is CASSLAAGQGAGQPQHF. CDR3 nucleotide sequence: TGTGCCAGCAGCTTAGCGGCCGGACAGGGGGCTGGGCAGCCCCAGCATTTT.

This chain joins TRBV6-6 and TRBJ2-1, with 11 positions matching TRBD2. V lost 10 bases to trimming and J lost 5 bases; unmatched junction nucleotides: 4. The CDR3 loop spans 13 amino acids. CDR1 MNHNY and CDR2 SVGAGI come from the germline V gene (reference sequence). CDR3 residues: CATETSGDNEQFF. CDR3 nucleotide sequence: TGTGCCACCGAGACTAGCGGGGACAATGAGCAGTTCTTC.

This clone has just a few counts. The rearrangement links TRBV2 to TRBJ2-7, with TRBD2 identical over 9 bases. This CDR3 comprises 16 residues. V was clipped by 3 bases and J by 6 bases; unmatched bases: 12. Germline V gene lookup returns CDR1 SNHLY and CDR2 FYNNEI. The CDR3 DNA reads as TGTGCCAGCAGTGATATCCTCGCGGGAGGGCCCTTCGAGCAGTACTTC. Translated: CASSDILAGGPFEQYF.

This rearrangement joins TRBV6-1 to TRBJ2-7; D unclear. The CDR3 is 13 residues long. Trimming removed 3 bases at V and 0 bases at J, with 6 bases between. Germline V gives CDR1 MNHNS, CDR2 SASEGT. CDR3 sequence: CASSDDNSYEQYF. CDR3 DNA sequence: TGTGCCAGCAGTGATGACAACTCCTACGAGCAGTACTTC.

The chain links TRBV10-1 to TRBJ2-3, with no clear D. Germline V CDR1 and CDR2: WNHNN, SYGVQD (reference sequence). Trimming stripped 9 bases from V and 4 bases from J, with 11 bases between. This CDR3 contains 12 residues. The CDR3 is CARSKFADTQYF. In DNA form, the CDR3 reads TGCGCCAGATCAAAGTTTGCAGATACGCAGTATTTT.